This T cell receptor beta chain was sequenced in a study of T cell repertoires in cytomegalovirus infection. The overall study: It can be stated that public TCR beta signatures indicated CMV infection as well as a matching HLA type.

Germline CDR1 and CDR2: SGHTA and FQGTGA. V shed 6 bases and J shed 2 bases, with 16 bases lying between them. The CDR3 is 15 amino acids. TCRdb redid the calling of the reads with MiXCR, one entry per CDR3 protein. Found here are tens of thousands of distinct CDR3 sequences, approximately 3.7% of them singletons; the top ten hold roughly 4.4%. Ten or more counts support this clonotype. What it binds is not known. Study-wide points: Accumulated public TCR beta family frequency recognized individuals carrying CMV together with the relevant HLA.

Sequencing was done on a sample of PBMCs. This chain connects TRBV7-3 to TRBJ1-2; D perhaps matches TRBD1 (5 bases). This TCR came from a human donor in good health (CMV status not recorded). Some clones in this sample may be carry-over from other donors' samples. The DNA for the CDR3 is TGTGCCAGCAGACCACACTCCGGGGGGAACTATGGCTACACCTTC. It yields the protein CASRPHSGGNYGYTF.